This T cell receptor (beta chain) emerged from a study of beta chain features in type 1 diabetes. V lost 4 bases and J 2 bases, leaving 5 bases between the germline ends. The CDR3 consists of 12 residues. Germline V gives CDR1 SGHRS, CDR2 YFSETQ. With respect to this clone: Its specificity is not known. This CDR3 is also generated by other DNA sequences in the sample.

Findings and caveats of the study: Type 1 diabetes patients showed a moderate but significant shortening of TCRB CDR3s in all four CD4+ subsets. There was no resolution here of whether HLA type influences TCRB rearrangement.

Investigators reverse transcribed all isolated RNA, so they sequenced expressed TCRB transcripts. Clones were sequenced by immunoSEQ multiplex PCR, and TCRdb holds only the in-frame ones, with some missing. The sample comprises around 50,000 clones, around 40% of which are singletons, and 0.13% rests with the top ten. Sequenced input: stem cell memory CD4+ T cells from blood. The receptor was isolated from a man in his thirties or forties with type 1 diabetes. This chain uses TRBV5-1 with TRBJ2-3; D remains unclear. CDR3 sequence reads: CASSPSTDTQYF. In DNA form, the CDR3 reads TGCGCCAGCAGCCCGTCCACAGATACGCAGTATTTT.